This T cell receptor (beta chain) is drawn from a study of cytomegalovirus exposure and HLA in healthy donors. The PCR ran on 60 Vbeta and 13 Jbeta primers. Using immunoSEQ multiplex PCR, the repertoire was profiled, and TCRdb retains in-frame clones only, with some absent. The sample includes about 110,000 clones, more than 60% of them seen just once. Trimming took 2 bases from V and 6 from J; bases not matched to a gene: 13. The CDR3 length is 18 residues. Looked up from germline, CDR1 is KGHSH and CDR2 is LQKENI. V gene TRBV18 combines with J gene TRBJ1-1, with 12 nucleotides matching TRBD1. The sequence was collected from a man aged 55 to 70 in good health and CMV-seronegative. The source material was PBMCs. CDR3 nucleotide sequence: TGTGCCAGCTCACCAATTTATGGGACAGGGGGCGCAGAATCTGAAGCTTTCTTT. It specifies CASSPIYGTGGAESEAFF. Looking up the rest from reference TRBV18 and TRBJ1-1 gives the full variable domain: NAGVMQNPRHLVRRRGQEARLRCSPMKGHSHVYWYRQLPEEGLKFMVYLQKENIIDESGMPKERFSAEFPKEGPSILRIQQVVRGDSAAYFCASSPIYGTGGAESEAFFGQGTRLTVV.